This entry is about one T cell receptor (beta chain). V lost 6 bases to trimming and J lost 4 bases, with 19 bases between them. This CDR3 region has 15 residues. CDR1 SGHDT and CDR2 YYEEEE come from the germline V gene. Researchers sorted participants into cohorts using their self-reported clinical history. The protocol was immunoSEQ multiplex PCR, while the TCRdb copy is restricted to in-frame clones and leaves out a portion. The sample carries 350,000 or so clones, more than 90% recorded once. The entry originates in a study of blood T cell repertoires in COVID-19. Study-level background: Donors in the United States, Italy and Spain gave samples during acute or convalescent COVID-19. T cells, B-cell-depleted T cells, or PBMCs provided the cDNA or gDNA that served as material.

The rearrangement links TRBV5-6 to TRBJ1-1; D may be TRBD1 (6 bases). The material sequenced was PBMCs or T cells enriched from blood (not recorded which). The TCR comes from a young woman who had recovered from COVID-19. CDR3 residues: CASTDPTTGSTEAFF. In DNA form, the CDR3 reads TGTGCCAGCACCGACCCGACTACAGGGAGCACTGAAGCTTTCTTT.